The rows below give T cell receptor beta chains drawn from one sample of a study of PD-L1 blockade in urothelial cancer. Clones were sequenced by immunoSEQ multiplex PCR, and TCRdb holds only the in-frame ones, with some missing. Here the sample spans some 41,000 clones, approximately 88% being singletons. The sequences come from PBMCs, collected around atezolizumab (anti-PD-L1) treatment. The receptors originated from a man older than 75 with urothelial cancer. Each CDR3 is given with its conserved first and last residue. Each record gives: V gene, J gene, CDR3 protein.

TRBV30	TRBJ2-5	CAWSLNLLAGGVRRETQYF
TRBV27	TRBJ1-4	CASSRPGQGNEKLFF
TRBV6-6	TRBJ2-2	CASSYSQGELFF
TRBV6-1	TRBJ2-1	CASSLAGWGYNEQFF
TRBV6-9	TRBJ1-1	CASSYRGQGESEAFF
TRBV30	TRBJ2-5	CAWNTGRETQYF
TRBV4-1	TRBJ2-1	CASSQTRQTNEQFF
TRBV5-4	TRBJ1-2	CASRPYGGPPYGYTF
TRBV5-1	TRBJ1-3	CASSLRSGSGNTIYF
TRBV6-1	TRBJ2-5	CASSAPTARQGGETQYF
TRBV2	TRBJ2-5	CASEKGVLGRKETQYF
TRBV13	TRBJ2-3	CASSFSGPSTDTQYF
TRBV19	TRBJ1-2	CASSSVGGPYGYTF
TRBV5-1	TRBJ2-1	CASSLDGRAPGEQFF
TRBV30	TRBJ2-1	CASSSGDYNEQFF
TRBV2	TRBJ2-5	CASSRGTSEETQYF
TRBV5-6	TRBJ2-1	CASSLGSEQFF
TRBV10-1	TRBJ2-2	CASSDLVPGRIGELFF
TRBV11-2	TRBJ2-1	CASSSSPRGAAVSYNEQFF
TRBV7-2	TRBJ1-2	CASSLAPGQGAQHYGYTF
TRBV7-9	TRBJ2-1	CASSLVPRLVSVDNEQFF
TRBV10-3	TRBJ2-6	CAISARTGGGFSGANVLTF
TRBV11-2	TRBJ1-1	CASSLAKTGNTEAFF
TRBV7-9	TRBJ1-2	CASSLDLGGYNGYTF
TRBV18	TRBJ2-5	CATTRVDQETQYF
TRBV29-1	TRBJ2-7	CSVSGTSYEQYF
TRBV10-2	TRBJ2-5	CASSQLEETQYF
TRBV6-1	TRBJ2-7	CASVRTSGSHEQYF
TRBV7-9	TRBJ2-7	CASSVGQGSYEQYF
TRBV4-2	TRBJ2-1	CASSQGGVGVNNEQFF
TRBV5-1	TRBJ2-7	CASSTGQGSYEQYF
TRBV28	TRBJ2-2	CASSTGGRTGELFF